These T cell receptor beta chains were read from a single sample in a study of T cells after posttransplantation cyclophosphamide. This table comes from immunoSEQ multiplex PCR, and its TCRdb copy is limited to in-frame clones, with some not included. The sample contains under 40,000 clones, none occurring once; approximately 6.7% lies in the top ten. Specimen: PBMCs. These receptor sequences come from a woman aged 50 to 60 in good health and a related stem cell transplant donor. The CDR3 runs from the conserved cysteine through the conserved F or W. The order of the fields is clone size, CDR3 length, J gene, V gene, D gene, CDR3 protein, CDR3 DNA. The D gene is left open where the match is weak. Clone size is stated in some rows and not others, as once, few, many or a class when expanded.

>few|14|TRBJ2-5|TRBV7-6|.
CASSVGTAGETQYF
TGTGCCAGCAGCGTAGGGACGGCGGGAGAGACCCAGTACTTC
>many|13|TRBJ2-7|TRBV7-6|.
CASSLGLYYEQYF
TGTGCCAGCAGCCTGGGACTGTACTACGAGCAGTACTTC
>many|15|TRBJ2-1|TRBV19|TRBD1
CASSREQGSYNEQFF
TGTGCCAGTAGTCGGGAACAGGGGTCGTACAATGAGCAGTTCTTC
>.|18|TRBJ2-1|TRBV15|TRBD2
CATRGTSGSLRYPNEQFF
TGTGCCACCAGAGGGACTAGCGGGAGTCTGCGGTACCCCAATGAGCAGTTCTTC
>many|17|TRBJ2-1|TRBV4-2|TRBD2
CASSDLDGTSAGNEQFF
TGTGCCAGCAGTGACCTTGACGGGACTAGCGCGGGCAATGAGCAGTTCTTC
>few|15|TRBJ2-5|TRBV6-5|TRBD1
CASNVIQGAVETQYF
TGTGCCAGCAACGTAATCCAGGGGGCTGTCGAGACCCAGTACTTC
>few|18|TRBJ2-1|TRBV12-3/TRBV12-4|TRBD2
CASSFWVAGGFQDNEQFF
TGTGCCAGCAGTTTTTGGGTAGCGGGAGGGTTTCAGGACAATGAGCAGTTCTTC
>many|16|TRBJ2-1|TRBV7-2|TRBD2
CASSLFGLGSYNEQFF
TGTGCCAGCAGCTTATTTGGACTAGGTTCGTACAATGAGCAGTTCTTC
>few|11|TRBJ2-1|TRBV25-1|TRBD2
CASRLAGRQFF
TGTGCCAGCAGACTAGCGGGAAGGCAGTTCTTC
>many|15|TRBJ2-1|TRBV30|TRBD1
CAWEPGTGDYNEQFF
TGTGCCTGGGAGCCCGGGACAGGGGACTACAATGAGCAGTTCTTC
>many|16|TRBJ2-5|TRBV10-3|.
CAISDKGRSVQETQYF
TGTGCCATCAGTGATAAGGGTCGGTCAGTACAAGAGACCCAGTACTTC
>many|13|TRBJ2-7|TRBV10-3|.
CATSQVVGGKQYF
TGTGCCACCTCCCAGGTGGTAGGTGGAAAGCAGTACTTC
>.|15|TRBJ2-2|TRBV2|TRBD2
CASRAGLAVLGELFF
TGTGCCAGCCGAGCGGGACTAGCCGTCCTCGGGGAGCTGTTTTTT
>many|15|TRBJ2-7|TRBV7-2|.
CASSLDGQSSYEQYF
TGTGCCAGCAGCCTAGACGGACAGAGCTCCTACGAGCAGTACTTC
>many|12|TRBJ1-2|TRBV28|.
CASSLRSRGYTF
TGTGCCAGCAGTTTAAGGAGCAGGGGCTACACCTTC
>many|13|TRBJ2-7|TRBV7-2|.
CASSLAGQYEQYF
TGTGCCAGCAGCTTAGCGGGGCAATACGAGCAGTACTTC
>many|15|TRBJ1-5|TRBV18|.
CASSRGEYSNQPQHF
TGTGCCAGCTCCCGGGGGGAATATAGCAATCAGCCCCAGCATTTT
>few|13|TRBJ2-5|TRBV19|.
CASKADLQETQYF
TGTGCCAGTAAGGCGGATCTCCAAGAGACCCAGTACTTC
>many|12|TRBJ1-1|TRBV5-8|.
CASSPVSTEAFF
TGTGCCAGCAGCCCTGTATCCACTGAAGCTTTCTTT
>many|12|TRBJ2-7|TRBV29-1|TRBD1
CSGTGGGYEQYF
TGCAGCGGGACAGGGGGTGGCTACGAGCAGTACTTC
>many|14|TRBJ2-7|TRBV6-5|TRBD1
CASIKRQGAYEQYF
TGTGCCAGCATCAAGAGACAGGGCGCCTACGAGCAGTACTTC
>many|12|TRBJ1-2|TRBV12-3/TRBV12-4|.
CASSVQGYGYTF
TGTGCCAGCAGTGTACAGGGCTATGGCTACACCTTC
>many|15|TRBJ1-5|TRBV19|TRBD1
CASSTNRGENQPQHF
TGTGCCAGTAGTACCAACAGGGGGGAGAACCAGCCCCAGCATTTT
>many|16|TRBJ1-2|TRBV5-1|TRBD1
CASSGYGQGDYYGYTF
TGCGCCAGCAGCGGGTATGGACAGGGGGATTACTATGGCTACACCTTC
>many|17|TRBJ1-3|TRBV5-4|.
CASSLDTDPGVGNTIYF
TGTGCCAGCAGCTTGGATACGGACCCGGGGGTTGGAAACACCATATATTTT
>.|14|TRBJ2-3|TRBV29-1|.
CSVEDPERADTQYF
TGCAGCGTTGAAGATCCCGAACGGGCAGATACGCAGTATTTT
>many|17|TRBJ2-2|TRBV28|TRBD1
CASRSVTGNTNTGELFF
TGTGCCAGCAGGTCTGTGACAGGGAACACGAACACCGGGGAGCTGTTTTTT
>many|16|TRBJ1-5|TRBV15|.
CATSTFGVRGNQPQHF
TGTGCCACCAGCACCTTCGGGGTAAGGGGCAATCAGCCCCAGCATTTT
>.|16|TRBJ2-5|TRBV2|.
CASSPIRTGGGETQYF
TGTGCCAGCAGCCCTATAAGGACAGGAGGGGGAGAGACCCAGTACTTC
>many|15|TRBJ1-1|TRBV2|TRBD1
CASDLSGTGGTEAFF
TGTGCCAGCGACCTCTCCGGGACAGGGGGCACTGAAGCTTTCTTT
>.|13|TRBJ1-2|TRBV12-3/TRBV12-4|.
CASSLAGDYGYTF
TGTGCCAGCAGTTTAGCAGGGGACTATGGCTACACCTTC
>many|12|TRBJ1-1|TRBV12-3/TRBV12-4|.
CASSPSGTEAFF
TGTGCCAGCAGCCCCAGTGGCACTGAAGCTTTCTTT
>many|15|TRBJ2-1|TRBV7-3|.
CASSNGGLIYNEQFF
TGTGCCAGCAGCAACGGGGGACTGATTTACAATGAGCAGTTCTTC
>few|16|TRBJ2-7|TRBV9|TRBD2
CASSVGLADSLAEQYF
TGTGCCAGCAGCGTAGGACTAGCGGACTCCTTAGCCGAGCAGTACTTC
>many|15|TRBJ2-6|TRBV7-6|.
CASSLDGRQHDVLTF
TGTGCCAGCAGCTTAGACGGACGACAGCACGACGTCCTGACTTTC